The 7 T cell receptor beta chains below all came from one sample that was sequenced in a study of post-analysis software for immune sequencing data. The study, taken as a whole, reports: Relative to controls, patients had 5 or 6 TRBV segments at higher frequency, with TRBV5-6, TRBV5-1 and TRBV20-1 among these.

These receptors have no known antigen. Unique molecular identifiers were present in the TCR beta cDNA libraries. TCRdb reprocessed the PCR reads with MiXCR, giving one entry per CDR3 protein. The data hold fewer than 700,000 distinct CDR3 sequences, with about 40% observed a single time. The specimen was blood. These receptors were obtained from a girl aged 5-17 years with multiple sclerosis.

The rearrangement links TRBV12-3 or TRBV12-4 to TRBJ2-4; D is undetermined. V was trimmed by 5 bases and J by 13 bases, leaving 21 bases between them. The CDR3 is 14 amino acids. The CDR3 loop is CASSPLDGLGEQYF. CDR3 coding DNA: TGTGCCAGCAGTCCCCTCGACGGGCTCGGTGAGCAGTACTTC.

The chain carries TRBV29-1 and TRBJ2-1, with 10 bases that match TRBD2. The CDR3 is 16 residues long. Trimming removed 0 bases from V and 5 bases from J; junction bases left unmatched: 7. From germline, CDR1 is SQVTM and CDR2 ANQGSEA. CDR3 protein: CSVEDWSGRVNNEQFF. CDR3 sequence (DNA): TGCAGCGTTGAAGATTGGAGCGGGAGGGTGAACAATGAGCAGTTCTTC.

This chain connects TRBV29-1 to TRBJ2-1; D ambiguous. V lost 5 bases, J lost 5 bases, and 1 base lay in between. This CDR3 has 9 amino acids. The germline V gene has CDR1 SQVTM and CDR2 ANQGSEA. CDR3 sequence reads: CSVNNEQFF. CDR3 coding DNA: TGCAGCGTTAACAATGAGCAGTTCTTC.

The chain is built from TRBV5-1 and TRBJ2-3; 12 bases are a match to TRBD2. This CDR3 is 18 amino acids long. Germline V gene data show CDR1 as SGHRS and CDR2 as YFSETQ. The junction had 10 bases not matched to a gene; V was cut back by 0 bases and J by 5 bases. CDR3 amino acids: CASSLGLAGGLVGDTQYF. Written as DNA, the CDR3 is TGCGCCAGCAGCTTGGGCCTAGCGGGAGGGCTCGTCGGAGATACGCAGTATTTT.

This clonotype was observed a few times. The V call is TRBV20-1, the J call TRBJ2-1; 7 bases are a match to TRBD1. This CDR3 has 16 amino acids. Germline-derived CDR1 and CDR2 are DFQATT and SNEGSKA (reference sequence). V gave up 2 bases and J gave up 4 bases; unmatched junction bases: 11. The CDR3 sequence is CSARRVGTVSYNEQFF. DNA of the CDR3: TGCAGTGCTAGAAGGGTGGGGACAGTAAGTTACAATGAGCAGTTCTTC.

The CDR3 nucleotides read TGTGCCAGCAGTTTAACAGACTTGAACACTGAAGCTTTCTTT. As protein: CASSLTDLNTEAFF. This rearrangement joins TRBV27 to TRBJ1-1, with D unclear. The CDR3 spans 14 residues. Trimming pared 2 bases from V and 0 bases from J, leaving 7 bases between. Germline V gene sequence: CDR1 MNHEY, CDR2 SMNVEV (reference sequence).

V usage is TRBV25-1 and J usage is TRBJ2-5; 8 bases are shared with TRBD1. Germline CDR1 is MGHDK and CDR2 is SYGVNS. The CDR3 has 18 residues. V was pared by 3 bases and J by 3 bases, with 15 bases of the junction left unmatched. CDR3 in amino acids: CASSDSRGQAPRKETQYF. The CDR3, as DNA: TGTGCCAGCAGTGACAGTAGGGGACAGGCCCCGAGGAAAGAGACCCAGTACTTC.